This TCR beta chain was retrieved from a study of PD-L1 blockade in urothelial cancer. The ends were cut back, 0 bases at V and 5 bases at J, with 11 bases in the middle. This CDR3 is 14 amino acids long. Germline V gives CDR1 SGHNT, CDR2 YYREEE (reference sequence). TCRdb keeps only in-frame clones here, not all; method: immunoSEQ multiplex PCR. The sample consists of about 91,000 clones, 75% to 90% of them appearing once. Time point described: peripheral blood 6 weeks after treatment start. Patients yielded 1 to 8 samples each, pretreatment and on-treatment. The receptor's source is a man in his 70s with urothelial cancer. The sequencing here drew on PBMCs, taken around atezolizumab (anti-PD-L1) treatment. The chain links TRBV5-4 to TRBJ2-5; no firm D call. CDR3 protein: CASSLERRRETQYF. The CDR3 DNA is TGTGCCAGCAGCTTGGAACGGCGGCGGGAGACCCAGTACTTC.